Sequencing of this T cell receptor beta chain was carried out in a study of T-cell memory formation after mild COVID-19. Across the whole study: Largely donor-specific sequence clusters came from two donors.

V was cut by 1 base and J by 0 bases, with 8 bases left in between. The CDR3 has 14 residues. Germline CDR1 and CDR2: SGHKS and YYEKEE (reference sequence). TCRdb recomputed calls from the 5' RACE reads with MiXCR, one row per CDR3 protein. The sample includes some 100,000 distinct CDR3 sequences, approximately 12% of them seen just once. Study-level points and caveats: A second wave of clones peaked on day 37, and their SARS-CoV-2 specificity went unconfirmed. Chiefly within CM and EM were the contracting CD4+ clones; CD8+ ones were within EMRA. Detection of some responders pre-infection suggested pre-existing cross-reactive memory T cells participated.

This clonotype was recorded many times. Its antigen is undetermined. This clonotype was obtained from a man between 18 and 35 years old who had mild COVID-19 (a few samples of this study predate the infection). Cell type and time point are not known. The specimen was PBMCs or a T cell subset sorted from them (not recorded which). This sequence joins TRBV5-5 and TRBJ2-7, with a tentative D call TRBD1 (5 bases). The chain's CDR3 is CASSLQGSSYEQYF. The CDR3 DNA follows: TGTGCCAGCAGCTTGCAGGGTAGCTCCTACGAGCAGTACTTC.